The following is a T cell receptor (beta chain) sequence with its context. Its antigen is currently not known. No much larger clonotype is one base removed from it; base qualities were not supplied. CDR1 and CDR2 were assigned from the germline V gene as SGHDN and FVKESK. V sheds 1 base and J sheds 6 bases, leaving 15 bases between their ends. CDR3 length: 15 amino acids, cysteine to phenylalanine. Only the CDR3 DNA stays, 45 bases, in frame from base 1. The data stem from a study of OX40 agonist ivuxolimab in advanced cancers. Background for the entire study: Ivuxolimab was a fully human IgG2 agonistic monoclonal antibody targeting the costimulatory receptor OX40 (CD134). Partial responses occurred in three dose-escalation patients, of whom one had hepatocellular carcinoma and two had cutaneous melanoma. Of the roughly 54 dose-escalation patients, hepatocellular carcinoma was present in around 20, melanoma in some 15, renal cell carcinoma in 9 and head and neck cancer in 9. Prior anti-PD-1, anti-PD-L1 or anti-CTLA-4 therapy was permitted, and 40% of dose-escalation patients had received checkpoint inhibitors. A male proportion of under 85% and a mean age of around 60 years, ranging from about 20 to 79, were recorded for the dose-escalation cohort. The paper covers the monotherapy dose-escalation part of the phase I ivuxolimab trial, which included N ≈ 54 patients. The purpose of peripheral TCRbeta sequencing was to test whether ivuxolimab changed TCR sequence diversity and led to clonal T-cell expansion. Intravenous ivuxolimab was administered to patients every 2 weeks at six dose levels: 0.01, 0.1, 0.3, 1.5, 3 and 10 mg/kg. Overall study outcomes, separate from this receptor: Partial responders in the 0.1-3.0 mg/kg groups had among the lowest normalized peripheral clonal expansion, especially among CD8+ T cells. After ivuxolimab, CD8+ T cells had more expanded clones than CD4+ T cells on average. Low levels of normalized T-cell clonal expansion were also seen in some patients who did not respond. At doses of 0.1 to 3.0 mg/kg, clonal expansion of both CD4+ and CD8+ blood T cells was observed from baseline to week 6. Which antigens the clonally expanded peripheral T cells were specific for was not determined.

Genomic DNA was extracted from sorted cells for sequencing of the TCRbeta CDR3 region. TCRbeta CDR3 regions were sequenced using the immunoSEQ Assay. In its TCRdb copy, this immuneACCESS table keeps in-frame sequences only and misses some clones. Where compared with another copy, unresolved V genes explain less than half of these, and the others have no known cause. For this sample the table gives about 70,000 clones, of which approximately 80% were detected only once. The ten largest make up 0.8% to 1.1% of the sample. Patients with a history of autoimmune disease or receiving systemic immunosuppression were excluded from the trial. Peripheral blood for TCR sequencing was collected from all dose cohorts at baseline, on cycle 4 day 1, and on cycle 7 day 1. Samples were obtained from an open-label, multicenter, first-in-human phase I dose-escalation trial of ivuxolimab. Adults with locally advanced or metastatic head and neck squamous cell, hepatocellular, melanoma or renal cell carcinoma were enrolled in the trial. Before TCR sequencing, CD4+ T cells and CD8+ T cells from peripheral blood were sorted into separate populations.

Here the sequenced sample was CD4+ or CD8+ T cells sorted from blood, taken in a trial of the OX40 agonist ivuxolimab. The sequence is built from TRBV14 and TRBJ2-5, and possibly TRBD2, on 6 matching bases. This clonotype was obtained from an adult with an advanced solid tumor such as melanoma, head and neck, liver or kidney cancer. The base sequence is TGTGCCAGCAGCCAAGCGGAGGGAACCAGGAAGACCCAGTACTTC. Its translation is CASSQAEGTRKTQYF.